The rows below give T cell receptor beta chains drawn from one sample of a study of a mutant IDH1 vaccine in newly diagnosed glioma. Here immunoSEQ multiplex PCR was the method, and the copy in TCRdb shows in-frame clones only, minus some. The repertoire has 110,000 or so clones, about nine tenths of them found once; the top ten carry roughly 0.65%. These receptors lack a known antigen. The source was PBMCs, collected from a glioma patient whose treatment included an IDH1 peptide vaccine. The origin of the receptors is a woman between 45 and 65 years old with glioma. Each CDR3 is given with its conserved first and last residue. The D gene is left open where the match is weak. Only part of the rows carry a size: once, few, many, or a class if the clone is expanded.

>TRBD2|TRBV7-9|TRBJ2-3|.
TGTGCCAGCAGCTTAGCGCGGCGGGAGACGGATACGCAGTATTTT
CASSLARRETDTQYF
>.|TRBV5-4|TRBJ2-5|.
TGTGCCAGCATCCCGATGATGGGGACCCAGTACTTC
CASIPMMGTQYF
>.|TRBV27|TRBJ1-1|.
TGTGCCAGCAGTCCCCCGCCTCCCCGGGGGCTCTACGAAGCTTTCTTT
CASSPPPPRGLYEAFF
>.|TRBV5-4|TRBJ2-3|.
TGTGCCAGCAGCTTGCCTACAGTGAGGGGCACAGATACGCAGTATTTT
CASSLPTVRGTDTQYF
>TRBD2|TRBV10-3|TRBJ2-1|.
TGTGCCATCCTTGCGGGGGGGTCTAATTACAATGAGCAGTTCTTC
CAILAGGSNYNEQFF
>TRBD2|TRBV10-1|TRBJ2-1|.
TGCGCCAGAACTAGCGGGAGGATCTGGAATGAGCAGTTCTTC
CARTSGRIWNEQFF
>.|TRBV10-3|TRBJ1-6|once
TGTGCCACCTCCGGGGGCTCCTATAATTCACCCCTCCACTTT
CATSGGSYNSPLHF
>.|TRBV7-9|TRBJ2-7|.
TGTGCCAGCAGCTTGGGGGCCGGGATGTCCTTCTACGAGCAGTACTTC
CASSLGAGMSFYEQYF
>.|TRBV5-1|TRBJ2-7|.
TGCGCCAGCAGCTTGGATGGTGGGGAGCAGTACTTC
CASSLDGGEQYF
>TRBD1|TRBV6-5|TRBJ2-1|.
TGTGCCAGCAGTTCCCTCCGGGACAGTGCCTACAATGAGCAGTTCTTC
CASSSLRDSAYNEQFF
>.|TRBV11-1|TRBJ1-4|.
TGTGCCAGCAGCTTGGGTCGGCGGGATAATGAAAAACTGTTTTTT
CASSLGRRDNEKLFF
>TRBD2|TRBV7-9|TRBJ2-3|.
TGTGCCAGCAGCCCAAGCGGGAGCGGCACAGATACGCAGTATTTT
CASSPSGSGTDTQYF
>.|TRBV19|TRBJ1-5|few
TGTGCCAGTAGTATAGCAGGGATCGGGCAGCCCCAGCATTTT
CASSIAGIGQPQHF
>.|TRBV5-1|TRBJ2-7|.
TGCGCCAGCAGCCGCCAGGCGCACCAGATCCACGAGCAGTACTTC
CASSRQAHQIHEQYF
>TRBD2|TRBV9|TRBJ2-1|.
TGTGCCAGCAGCGTAGCTTTAACTAGCGGGAGGGTGCACAATGAGCAGTTCTTC
CASSVALTSGRVHNEQFF
>TRBD1|TRBV18|TRBJ2-1|.
TGTGCCAGCTCACCACCGAACAGCGGACAGGGGGTTCGGGGTGAGCAGTTCTTC
CASSPPNSGQGVRGEQFF
>.|TRBV28|TRBJ1-1|.
TGTGCCAGCAGTTTACAGGGGAACACTGAAGCTTTCTTT
CASSLQGNTEAFF
>TRBD2|TRBV6-6|TRBJ2-7|.
TGTGCCAGCAGTTCAACTAGCGGGATAGCCTACGAGCAGTACTTC
CASSSTSGIAYEQYF
>.|TRBV5-6|TRBJ2-7|.
TGTGCCAGCAAGTCCCGGGGCCCCTACGAGCAGTACTTC
CASKSRGPYEQYF
>.|TRBV11-1|TRBJ2-1|.
TGTGCCAGCAGCTCAGGACCGACTGAGCAGTTCTTC
CASSSGPTEQFF
>.|TRBV7-9|TRBJ1-1|.
TGTGCCAGCAGCCCAACTCAAGCGAACACTGAAGCTTTCTTT
CASSPTQANTEAFF
>.|TRBV19|TRBJ1-5|.
TGTGCCAGTAGTACCACGAGGGGCAATCAGCCCCAGCATTTT
CASSTTRGNQPQHF
>TRBD1|TRBV28|TRBJ2-6|.
TGTGCCAGCAGCCTCGACAGGGCTGGGGCCAACGTCCTGACTTTC
CASSLDRAGANVLTF
>.|TRBV18|TRBJ2-5|.
TGTGCCAGCTCACCAGCGAGCGCATTCCAAGAGACCCAGTACTTC
CASSPASAFQETQYF
>.|TRBV19|TRBJ1-1|.
TGTGCCAGTAGGGGATGGTCGGACAGAGGGAACACTGAAGCTTTCTTT
CASRGWSDRGNTEAFF
>.|TRBV2|TRBJ1-2|.
TGTGCCAGCAGTGAATGGGGAGGTGGGTACCCCCATGGCTACACCTTC
CASSEWGGGYPHGYTF
>.|TRBV27|TRBJ1-5|.
TGTGCCAGCAGCCTGGGACACCCCCGGAATCAGCCCCAGCATTTT
CASSLGHPRNQPQHF
>.|TRBV7-9|TRBJ2-7|.
TGTGCCAGCAGCCCCCGGGTGACGGGGGACGAGCAGTACTTC
CASSPRVTGDEQYF
>TRBD2|TRBV5-4|TRBJ2-3|.
TGTGCCAGCAGTAGGACTAGCCGACCCCTCACAGATACGCAGTATTTT
CASSRTSRPLTDTQYF
>.|TRBV6-5|TRBJ1-1|.
TGTGCCAGCAGCCCGTGGGACACCTCTGAAGCTTTCTTT
CASSPWDTSEAFF
>TRBD2|TRBV15|TRBJ2-3|.
TGTGCCACCAGAAAAACTAGCGGGCATCGAGATACGCAGTATTTT
CATRKTSGHRDTQYF
>TRBD1|TRBV9|TRBJ2-7|.
TGTGCCAGCAGCTATGGGACAGGGGTCGTCTACGAGCAGTACTTC
CASSYGTGVVYEQYF
>TRBD2|TRBV5-6|TRBJ2-7|.
TGTGCCAGCAGCTTGGTATTGCGGGAGGCATCCTACGAGCAGTACTTC
CASSLVLREASYEQYF
>.|TRBV6-5|TRBJ2-1|once
TGTGCCAGCACCAATTACGGGAGCTCCTACAATGAGCAGTTCTTC
CASTNYGSSYNEQFF
>.|TRBV6-5|TRBJ2-1|.
TGTGCCAGCAGCTACGACTATCCGAGCTCCTACAATGAGCAGTTCTTC
CASSYDYPSSYNEQFF
>.|TRBV9|TRBJ2-1|.
TGTGCCAGCAGCGTCCCTCCTCTCAATGAGCAGTTCTTC
CASSVPPLNEQFF
>.|TRBV7-8|TRBJ1-2|.
TGTGCCAGCACCTACTCAGGGAAGGGGTCTAACTATGGCTACACCTTC
CASTYSGKGSNYGYTF
>TRBD1|TRBV7-6|TRBJ2-5|.
TGTGCCAGCAGCTTAAACATCAGGGGGCGGCCGCTCGGGGAGACCCAGTACTTC
CASSLNIRGRPLGETQYF